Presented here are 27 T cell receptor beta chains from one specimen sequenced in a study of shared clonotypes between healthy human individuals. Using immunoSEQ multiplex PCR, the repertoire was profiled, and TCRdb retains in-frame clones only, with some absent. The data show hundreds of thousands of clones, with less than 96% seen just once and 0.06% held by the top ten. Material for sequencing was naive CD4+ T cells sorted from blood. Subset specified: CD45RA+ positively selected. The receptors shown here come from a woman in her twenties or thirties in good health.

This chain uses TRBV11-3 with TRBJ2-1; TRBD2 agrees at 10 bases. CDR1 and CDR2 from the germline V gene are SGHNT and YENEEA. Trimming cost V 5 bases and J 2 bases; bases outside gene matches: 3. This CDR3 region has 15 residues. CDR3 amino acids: CASSRLAGAYNEQFF. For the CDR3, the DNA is TGTGCCAGCAGCCGCCTAGCGGGGGCCTACAATGAGCAGTTCTTC.

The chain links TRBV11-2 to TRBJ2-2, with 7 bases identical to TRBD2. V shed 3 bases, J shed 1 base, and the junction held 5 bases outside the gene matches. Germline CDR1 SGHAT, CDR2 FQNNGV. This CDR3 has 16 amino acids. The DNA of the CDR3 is TGTGCCAGCAGCTTTCTACCTAGCGGGAACACCGGGGAGCTGTTTTTT. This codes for CASSFLPSGNTGELFF.

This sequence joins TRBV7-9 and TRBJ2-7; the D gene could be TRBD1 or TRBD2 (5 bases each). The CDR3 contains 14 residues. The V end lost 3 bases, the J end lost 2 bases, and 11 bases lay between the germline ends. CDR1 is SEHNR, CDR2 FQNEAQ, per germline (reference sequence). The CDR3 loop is CASSLNPGPYEQYF. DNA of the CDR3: TGTGCCAGCAGCTTGAACCCGGGACCCTACGAGCAGTACTTC. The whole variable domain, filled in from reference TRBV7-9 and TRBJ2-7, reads DTGVSQNPRHKITKRGQNVTFRCDPISEHNRLYWYRQTLGQGPEFLTYFQNEAQLEKSRLLSDRFSAERPKGSFSTLEIQRTEQGDSAMYLCASSLNPGPYEQYFGPGTRLTVT.

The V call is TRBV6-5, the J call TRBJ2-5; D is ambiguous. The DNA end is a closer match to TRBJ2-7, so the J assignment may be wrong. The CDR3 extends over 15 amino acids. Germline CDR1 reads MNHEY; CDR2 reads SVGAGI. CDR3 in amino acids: CASSYSGQARLEQYF. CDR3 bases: TGTGCCAGCAGTTACTCAGGCCAGGCGCGGCTCGAGCAGTACTTC.

The CDR3 loop is CASSVREKSYNEQFF. As DNA, the CDR3 is TGTGCCAGCAGTGTGAGGGAGAAGTCCTACAATGAGCAGTTCTTC. V usage is TRBV7-9 and J usage is TRBJ2-1, with D possibly being TRBD2 (5 bases). The CDR3 consists of 15 residues. From germline, CDR1 is SEHNR and CDR2 FQNEAQ (reference sequence). Deletions cut 6 bases from V and 1 base from J, with 13 bases between.

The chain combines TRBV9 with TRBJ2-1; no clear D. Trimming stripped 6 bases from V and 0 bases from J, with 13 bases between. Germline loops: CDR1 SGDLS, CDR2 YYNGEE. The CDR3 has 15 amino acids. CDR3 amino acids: CASTPAISSYNEQFF. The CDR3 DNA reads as TGTGCCAGCACCCCGGCCATTAGCTCCTACAATGAGCAGTTCTTC.

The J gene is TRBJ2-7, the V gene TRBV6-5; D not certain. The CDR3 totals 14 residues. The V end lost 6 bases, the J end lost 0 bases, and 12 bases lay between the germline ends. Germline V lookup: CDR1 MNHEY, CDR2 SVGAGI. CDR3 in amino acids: CASRSPGHSYEQYF. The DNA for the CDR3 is TGTGCCAGCAGGTCCCCGGGTCACTCCTACGAGCAGTACTTC.

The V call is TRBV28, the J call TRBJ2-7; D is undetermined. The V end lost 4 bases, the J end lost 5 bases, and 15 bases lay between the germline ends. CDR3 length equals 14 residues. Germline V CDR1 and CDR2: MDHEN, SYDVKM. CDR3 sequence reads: CASSSRPSEDEQYF. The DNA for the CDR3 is TGTGCCAGCAGTTCTCGTCCTAGTGAGGACGAGCAGTACTTC.

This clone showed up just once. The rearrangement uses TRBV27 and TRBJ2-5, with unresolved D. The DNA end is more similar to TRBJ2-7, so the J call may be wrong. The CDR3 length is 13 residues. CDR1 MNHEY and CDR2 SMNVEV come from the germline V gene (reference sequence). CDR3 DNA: TGTGCCAGCAGTTTATCCAGCGTCTACGAGCAGTACTTC. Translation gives CASSLSSVYEQYF.

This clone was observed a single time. The CDR3 sequence: CASSRDLNTGELFF. Written as DNA, the CDR3 is TGTGCCAGCAGCCGTGACTTGAACACCGGGGAGCTGTTTTTT. The rearrangement links TRBV14 to TRBJ2-2; no clear D. V dropped 4 bases and J dropped 1 base, with 7 bases sitting between them. CDR3 length: 14 amino acids. Per the germline V gene, CDR1 is SGHDN and CDR2 is FVKESK.

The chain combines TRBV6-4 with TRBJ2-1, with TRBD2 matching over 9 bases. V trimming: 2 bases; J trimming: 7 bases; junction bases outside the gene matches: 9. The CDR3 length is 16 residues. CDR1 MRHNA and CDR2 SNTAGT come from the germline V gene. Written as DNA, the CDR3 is TGTGCCAGCAGTGACGTGTGGGGACTAGCCGCTAATGAGCAGTTCTTC. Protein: CASSDVWGLAANEQFF.

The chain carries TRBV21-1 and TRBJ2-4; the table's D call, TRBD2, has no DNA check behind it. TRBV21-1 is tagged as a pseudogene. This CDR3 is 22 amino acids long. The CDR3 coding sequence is TGTGCCAGCAGCAAAGCTATCCGAGGGACTAGCGGGAGGCAAATAGCCAAAAACATTCAGTACTTC. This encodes CASSKAIRGTSGRQIAKNIQYF.

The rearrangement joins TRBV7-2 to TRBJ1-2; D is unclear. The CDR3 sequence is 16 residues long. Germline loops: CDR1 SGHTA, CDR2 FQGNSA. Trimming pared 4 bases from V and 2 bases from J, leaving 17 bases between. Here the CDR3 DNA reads TGTGCCAGCAGCTCCCCATACGACGGTGGAAACTATGGCTACACCTTC. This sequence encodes CASSSPYDGGNYGYTF.

Written as DNA, the CDR3 is TGCGCCAGCAGCCAGGGACTAGCGGCTTCCTACGAGCAGTACTTC. This codes for CASSQGLAASYEQYF. The V gene is TRBV5-1, the J gene TRBJ2-7, with TRBD2 identical over 11 bases. The CDR3 consists of 15 residues. Germline V CDR1 and CDR2: SGHRS, YFSETQ. Unmatched junction bases numbered 4, after V lost 4 bases and J lost 1 base.

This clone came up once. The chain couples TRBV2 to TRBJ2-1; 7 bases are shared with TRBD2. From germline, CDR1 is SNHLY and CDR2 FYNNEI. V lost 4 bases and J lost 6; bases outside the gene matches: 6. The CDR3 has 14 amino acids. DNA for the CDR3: TGTGCCAGCAGTGTTGAGCGGGACGGCAATGAGCAGTTCTTC. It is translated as CASSVERDGNEQFF.

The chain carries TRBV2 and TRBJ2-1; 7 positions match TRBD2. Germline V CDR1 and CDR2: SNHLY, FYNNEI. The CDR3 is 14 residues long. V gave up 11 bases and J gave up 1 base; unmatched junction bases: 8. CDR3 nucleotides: TGTGCCGGTACCGGGACTAATTCCTACAATGAGCAGTTCTTC. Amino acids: CAGTGTNSYNEQFF. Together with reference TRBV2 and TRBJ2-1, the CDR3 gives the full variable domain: EPEVTQTPSHQVTQMGQEVILRCVPISNHLYFYWYRQILGQKVEFLVSFYNNEISEKSEIFDDQFSVERPDGSNFTLKIRSTKLEDSAMYFCAGTGTNSYNEQFFGPGTRLTVL.

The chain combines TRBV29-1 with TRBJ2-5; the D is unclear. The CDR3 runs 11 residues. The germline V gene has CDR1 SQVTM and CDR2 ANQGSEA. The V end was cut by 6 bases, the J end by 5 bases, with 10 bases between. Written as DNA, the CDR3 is TGCAGCGTCAGATTTGGGGAGACCCAGTACTTC. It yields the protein CSVRFGETQYF.

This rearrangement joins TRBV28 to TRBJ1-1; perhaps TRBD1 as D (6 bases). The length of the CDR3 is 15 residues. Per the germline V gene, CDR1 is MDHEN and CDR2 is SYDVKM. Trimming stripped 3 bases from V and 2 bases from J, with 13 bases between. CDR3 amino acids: CASSFPGQQNTEAFF. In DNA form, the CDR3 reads TGTGCCAGCAGTTTCCCCGGACAGCAAAACACTGAAGCTTTCTTT.

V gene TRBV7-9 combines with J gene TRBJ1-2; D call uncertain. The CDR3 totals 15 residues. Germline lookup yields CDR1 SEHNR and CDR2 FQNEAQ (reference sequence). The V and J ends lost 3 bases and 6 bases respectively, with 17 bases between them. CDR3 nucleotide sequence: TGTGCCAGCAGCTTCCCCCAGGAGGCGAAAAATGGCTACACCTTC. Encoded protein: CASSFPQEAKNGYTF.

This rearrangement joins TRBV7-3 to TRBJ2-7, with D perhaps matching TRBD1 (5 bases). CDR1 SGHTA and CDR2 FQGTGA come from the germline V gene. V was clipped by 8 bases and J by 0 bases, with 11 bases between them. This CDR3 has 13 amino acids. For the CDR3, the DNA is TGTGCCAGCTCCCAGGGATCCTCCTACGAGCAGTACTTC. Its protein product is CASSQGSSYEQYF.

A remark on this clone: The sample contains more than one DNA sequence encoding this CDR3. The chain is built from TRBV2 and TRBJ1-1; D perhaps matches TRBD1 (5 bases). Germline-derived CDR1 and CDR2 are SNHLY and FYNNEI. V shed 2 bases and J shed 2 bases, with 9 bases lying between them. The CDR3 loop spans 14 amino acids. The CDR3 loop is CASSEQGVNTEAFF. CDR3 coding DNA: TGTGCCAGCAGTGAACAGGGCGTTAACACTGAAGCTTTCTTT. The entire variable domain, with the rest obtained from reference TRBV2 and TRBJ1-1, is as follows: EPEVTQTPSHQVTQMGQEVILRCVPISNHLYFYWYRQILGQKVEFLVSFYNNEISEKSEIFDDQFSVERPDGSNFTLKIRSTKLEDSAMYFCASSEQGVNTEAFFGQGTRLTVV.

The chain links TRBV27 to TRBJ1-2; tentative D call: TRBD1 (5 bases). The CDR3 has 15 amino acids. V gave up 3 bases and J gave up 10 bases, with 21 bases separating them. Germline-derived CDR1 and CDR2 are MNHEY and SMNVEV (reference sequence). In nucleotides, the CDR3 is TGTGCCAGCAGTTTGGGGCTACCGGTAACTATCGACTACACCTTC. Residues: CASSLGLPVTIDYTF.

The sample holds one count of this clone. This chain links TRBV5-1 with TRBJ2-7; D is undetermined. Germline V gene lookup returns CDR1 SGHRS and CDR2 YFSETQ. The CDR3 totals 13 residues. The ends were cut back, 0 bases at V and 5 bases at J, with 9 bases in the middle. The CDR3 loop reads CASSLVIGNEQYF. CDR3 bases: TGCGCCAGCAGCTTGGTTATAGGGAACGAGCAGTACTTC.

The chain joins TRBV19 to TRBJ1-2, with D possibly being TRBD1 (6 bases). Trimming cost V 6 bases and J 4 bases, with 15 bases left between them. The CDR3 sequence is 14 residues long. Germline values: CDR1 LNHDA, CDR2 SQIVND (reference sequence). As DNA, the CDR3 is TGTGCCAGTAGCCTCGGACAGACCTTCTATGGCTACACCTTC. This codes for CASSLGQTFYGYTF.

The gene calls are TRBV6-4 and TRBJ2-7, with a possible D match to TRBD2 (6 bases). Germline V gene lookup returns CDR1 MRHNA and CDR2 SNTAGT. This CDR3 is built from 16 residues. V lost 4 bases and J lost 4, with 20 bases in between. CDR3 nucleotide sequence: TGTGCCAGCAGTGGCCCCTCGACGGCGGGAATATACGAGCAGTACTTC. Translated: CASSGPSTAGIYEQYF.

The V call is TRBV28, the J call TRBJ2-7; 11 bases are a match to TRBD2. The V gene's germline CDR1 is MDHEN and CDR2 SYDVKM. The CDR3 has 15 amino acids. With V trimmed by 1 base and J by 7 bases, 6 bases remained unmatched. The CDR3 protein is CASSLSASGRWEQYF. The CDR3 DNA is TGTGCCAGCAGTTTATCCGCTAGCGGGAGGTGGGAGCAGTACTTC.

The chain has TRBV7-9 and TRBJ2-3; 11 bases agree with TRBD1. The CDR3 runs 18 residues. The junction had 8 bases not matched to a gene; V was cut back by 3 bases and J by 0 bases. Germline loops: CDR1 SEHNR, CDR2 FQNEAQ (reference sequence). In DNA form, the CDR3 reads TGTGCCAGCAGCTTTGGACAGGGGGCGCGAGCTAGCACAGATACGCAGTATTTT. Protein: CASSFGQGARASTDTQYF.